These 14 T cell receptor beta chains share one sample of origin, sequenced in a study of T-cell memory formation after mild COVID-19. TCRdb recomputed calls from the 5' RACE reads with MiXCR, one row per CDR3 protein. The data hold hundreds of thousands of distinct CDR3 sequences, with about 22% observed a single time. Source material: PBMCs or a T cell subset sorted from them (not recorded which). The receptor source for this set is an adult woman who had mild COVID-19 (a few samples of this study predate the infection). Cell type and time point are not known.

This clonotype has a count of ten or more. The chain has TRBV7-9 and TRBJ1-5; no reliable D call. V was pared by 5 bases and J by 9 bases, with 14 bases between. Germline CDR1 reads SEHNR; CDR2 reads FQNEAQ (reference sequence). CDR3 size: 13 residues. CDR3 nucleotide sequence: TGTGCCAGCAGCGTGACCGGGGTGGGGCCCCAGCATTTT. This sequence encodes CASSVTGVGPQHF.

This chain joins TRBV29-1 and TRBJ1-2; the match to TRBD1 covers 7 bases. The V and J ends lost 3 bases and 1 base, in that order; junction bases with no gene match: 11. The V gene's germline CDR1 is SQVTM and CDR2 ANQGSEA. There are 16 residues in the CDR3. CDR3 in amino acids: CSVEGTVAPYNYGYTF. In DNA form, the CDR3 reads TGCAGCGTTGAGGGGACAGTGGCCCCCTATAACTATGGCTACACCTTC.

In this sample, this clonotype turned up once. A much larger clone differs from this one at a single base, so this may be a read error. V gene TRBV29-1 combines with J gene TRBJ2-7; 7 bases align to TRBD1. Germline V gene sequence: CDR1 SQVTM, CDR2 ANQGSEA. With V trimmed by 0 bases and J by 9 bases, 8 bases remained unmatched. The CDR3 consists of 13 residues. The CDR3 bases are TGCAGCGTTGAAGATCAGACAGGGACAATGCAGTACTTC. This gives the protein CSVEDQTGTMQYF.

This clonotype is a singleton in its sample. The chain joins TRBV5-6 to TRBJ1-1, with D possibly TRBD1 on 5 matching bases. The CDR3 totals 16 residues. V lost 5 bases to trimming and J lost 4 bases, with 21 bases between them. Germline V CDR1 and CDR2: SGHDT, YYEEEE. In DNA, the CDR3 is TGTGCCAGCAGATCCGGGGCGGGGGACGTTGTCACTGAAGCTTTCTTT. Its translation: CASRSGAGDVVTEAFF.

J is TRBJ1-6 and V is TRBV5-6; D not resolved. In germline, CDR1 is SGHDT, CDR2 YYEEEE. Trimming took off 5 bases at V and 7 bases at J, with 16 bases between the two ends. The CDR3 totals 15 residues. The CDR3 coding sequence is TGTGCCAGCAGTCCCGGCCCATTGCCCAATTCACCCCTCCACTTT. This gives the protein CASSPGPLPNSPLHF. Full variable domain (rest looked up from reference TRBV5-6 and TRBJ1-6): DAGVTQSPTHLIKTRGQQVTLRCSPKSGHDTVSWYQQALGQGPQFIFQYYEEEERQRGNFPDRFSGHQFPNYSSELNVNALLLGDSALYLCASSPGPLPNSPLHFGNGTRLTVT.

The V call is TRBV2, the J call TRBJ1-1, with D perhaps matching TRBD1 (5 bases). V shed 6 bases and J shed 11 bases, with 10 bases lying between them. The CDR3 contains 10 residues. CDR1 is SNHLY and CDR2 is FYNNEI in the germline V gene. The CDR3 region is CASSQTAAFF. The CDR3 DNA follows: TGTGCCAGCAGCCAGACAGCGGCTTTCTTT.

The chain carries TRBV5-6 and TRBJ1-4; D is unclear. Trimming stripped 0 bases from V and 10 bases from J, with 13 bases between. Germline V gene data show CDR1 as SGHDT and CDR2 as YYEEEE. CDR3 length: 14 amino acids. CDR3 coding DNA: TGTGCCAGCAGCTTGGCCGGTAGTGGCGCAAAACTGTTTTTT. Protein sequence: CASSLAGSGAKLFF.

Only a few counts were recorded for this clonotype. The chain joins TRBV5-1 to TRBJ2-2; 11 positions agree with TRBD1. V shed 7 bases, J shed 4 bases, and the junction held 0 bases outside the gene matches. The CDR3 loop spans 13 amino acids. Germline lookup yields CDR1 SGHRS and CDR2 YFSETQ. Here the CDR3 DNA reads TGCGCCAGCGGGACAGGGGGCACCGGGGAGCTGTTTTTT. Its protein is CASGTGGTGELFF. Together with reference TRBV5-1 and TRBJ2-2, the CDR3 gives the full variable domain: KAGVTQTPRYLIKTRGQQVTLSCSPISGHRSVSWYQQTPGQGLQFLFEYFSETQRNKGNFPGRFSGRQFSNSRSEMNVSTLELGDSALYLCASGTGGTGELFFGEGSRLTVL.

This clonotype was picked up many times. J is TRBJ2-3 and V is TRBV18; D is uncertain. The CDR3 contains 14 residues. Germline CDR1 and CDR2: KGHSH and LQKENI. V dropped 2 bases and J dropped 3 bases, with 9 bases sitting between them. The CDR3 nucleotides read TGTGCCAGCTCACCAAATGGTCCTACAGATACGCAGTATTTT. Translation: CASSPNGPTDTQYF.

This clonotype was counted at least ten times. The V gene is TRBV5-1, the J gene TRBJ2-7, with D perhaps matching TRBD1 or TRBD2 (5 bases each). V was shortened by 0 bases and J by 2 bases, with 12 bases between the two germline ends. The germline CDR1 and CDR2 sequences are SGHRS and YFSETQ. The length of the CDR3 is 15 residues. The CDR3 DNA reads TGCGCCAGCAGCTTGGATTTACGGGACCCCTACGAGCAGTACTTC. Protein: CASSLDLRDPYEQYF.

The chain carries TRBV7-6 and TRBJ1-5; D gene uncertain. V gave up 1 base and J gave up 5 bases, with 6 bases separating them. Per the germline V gene, CDR1 is SGHVS and CDR2 is FNYEAQ. The CDR3 contains 13 residues. CDR3: CASSLGYHQPQHF. The CDR3 DNA sequence: TGTGCCAGCAGCTTAGGATACCATCAGCCCCAGCATTTT.

This clonotype was observed a few times. This chain links TRBV5-6 with TRBJ2-1, with D perhaps being TRBD1 or TRBD2 (5 bases each). The CDR3 has 15 residues. V gave up 3 bases and J gave up 0 bases, with 10 bases separating them. Germline lookup yields CDR1 SGHDT and CDR2 YYEEEE. This CDR3 reads CASSSGSFSYNEQFF. The CDR3 nucleotides are TGTGCCAGCAGCTCAGGGAGTTTCTCCTACAATGAGCAGTTCTTC.

The V call is TRBV12-3 or TRBV12-4, the J call TRBJ2-7, with TRBD2 matching 12 bases. The V gene end was trimmed by 4 bases and the J gene end by 4 bases; junction bases not matched to a gene: 5. The CDR3 runs 15 residues. CDR3 amino acids: CASSSRTSGIYEQYF. CDR3 in DNA: TGTGCCAGCAGTTCCCGGACTAGCGGGATATACGAGCAGTACTTC.

V usage is TRBV20-1 and J usage is TRBJ1-1; D possibly corresponds to TRBD1 (5 bases). V was trimmed by 5 bases and J by 6 bases, leaving 16 bases between them. The CDR3 contains 13 residues. Germline CDR1 reads DFQATT; CDR2 reads SNEGSKA (reference sequence). CDR3 amino acids: CSAPGRARAEAFF. CDR3 in DNA: TGCAGTGCTCCGGGACGTGCGAGGGCTGAAGCTTTCTTT.